The 23 T cell receptor beta chains below were found in one sample sequenced in a study of shared clonotypes between healthy human individuals. CD45RO-negative, CCR7-positively selected cells formed the naive CD8 fraction, excluding terminally differentiated effector memory CD45RA+ cells. Sequencing was performed with immunoSEQ multiplex PCR; in TCRdb, only in-frame clones are kept and a portion is missing. The sample consists of about 1,800,000 clones, over 85% of them appearing once. The sequenced sample consisted of naive CD8+ T cells sorted from blood. The receptors derive from a man aged 18 to 30 in good health.

V and J are TRBV29-1 and TRBJ1-2; 9 bases line up with TRBD1. The CDR3 consists of 14 residues. Trimming removed 4 bases from V and 6 bases from J; junction bases left unmatched: 9. Germline values: CDR1 SQVTM, CDR2 ANQGSEA. This CDR3 is CSVVQQGAFDGYTF. The CDR3 nucleotides are TGCAGCGTTGTCCAACAGGGGGCCTTTGATGGCTACACCTTC.

The J gene is TRBJ2-2, the V gene TRBV4-3, with D possibly being TRBD1 (5 bases). Trimming cost V 1 base and J 4 bases, with 10 bases left between them. Germline V CDR1 and CDR2: LGHNA, YSLEER. The CDR3 has 15 amino acids. In DNA, the CDR3 is TGCGCCAGCAGCCAAGGGGGCGAAGGCACCGGGGAGCTGTTTTTT. Its protein is CASSQGGEGTGELFF.

Details on this clone: Germline is not matched at one junction end, which may reflect a read error. The chain combines TRBV9 with TRBJ2-7; possible D gene TRBD1, 5 bases. This CDR3 contains 13 residues. CDR1 and CDR2 (germline): SGDLS, YYNGEE. The CDR3 protein is CASSVGGQTEQVF. The CDR3 nucleotides read TGTGCCAGCAGCGTAGGGGGCCAGACGGAGCAGGTCTTC.

The chain combines TRBV10-3 with TRBJ1-2, with D maybe TRBD1 (5 bases). V dropped 3 bases and J dropped 5 bases, with 10 bases sitting between them. Germline V gene data show CDR1 as ENHRY and CDR2 as SYGVKD. The CDR3 length is 13 residues. CDR3 DNA sequence: TGTGCCATCAGTGATGGGGACCGATATGGCTACACCTTC. Protein product: CAISDGDRYGYTF.

The chain is built from TRBV19 and TRBJ2-7, with TRBD2 matching over 10 bases. Trimming took 2 bases from V and 6 from J; bases not matched to a gene: 4. The germline V gene has CDR1 LNHDA and CDR2 SQIVND (reference sequence). The CDR3 is 14 amino acids. CDR3 region: CASSIQVAGGEQYF. The CDR3 coding sequence is TGTGCCAGTAGTATACAAGTAGCGGGAGGCGAGCAGTACTTC.

The chain combines TRBV29-1 with TRBJ1-1; D call uncertain. Trimming stripped 4 bases from V and 5 bases from J, with 14 bases between. The V gene's germline CDR1 is SQVTM and CDR2 ANQGSEA. This CDR3 region has 13 residues. The chain's CDR3 is CSVGEGGATEAFF. DNA for the CDR3: TGCAGCGTTGGAGAAGGAGGTGCGACTGAAGCTTTCTTT.

This clone was detected only once. The gene calls are TRBV12-5 and TRBJ1-3; 9 bases map to TRBD1. The CDR3 spans 17 residues. After removal of 0 bases from V and 6 bases from J, the junction contained 9 bases not matched to a gene. Germline V lookup: CDR1 LGHNT, CDR2 FRNRAP. CDR3 sequence reads: CASGLVGTGSYENTIYF. Here the CDR3 DNA reads TGTGCTAGTGGTTTGGTTGGGACAGGGTCGTACGAAAACACCATATATTTT.

This clone was picked up one time. This chain links TRBV9 with TRBJ1-5; TRBD1 aligns across 11 bases. Germline V CDR1 and CDR2: SGDLS, YYNGEE. V shed 4 bases and J 5 bases; nucleotides not matched to a gene: 5. The CDR3 has 15 residues. In DNA, the CDR3 is TGTGCCAGCAGCCCCGGGACAGGGGGGTATCAGCCCCAGCATTTT. Translating gives CASSPGTGGYQPQHF. Full variable domain (missing parts from reference TRBV9 and TRBJ1-5): DSGVTQTPKHLITATGQRVTLRCSPRSGDLSVYWYQQSLDQGLQFLIQYYNGEERAKGNILERFSAQQFPDLHSELNLSSLELGDSALYFCASSPGTGGYQPQHFGDGTRLSIL.

The J gene is TRBJ2-5, the V gene TRBV27; no firm D call. CDR3 size: 12 residues. Trimming took 2 bases from V and 5 from J, leaving 6 bases between them. Per germline, CDR1 MNHEY and CDR2 SMNVEV (reference sequence). Here the CDR3 reads CASSLNGETQYF. DNA of the CDR3: TGTGCCAGCAGTTTAAATGGGGAGACCCAGTACTTC.

The chain is built from TRBV6-5 and TRBJ2-1; the D gene is possibly TRBD2 (6 bases). Trimming shortened V by 2 bases and J by 3 bases, and 14 bases separated the two germline ends. The germline V gene has CDR1 MNHEY and CDR2 SVGAGI. The CDR3 length is 16 residues. CDR3 sequence: CASSYQGGTVYNEQFF. DNA for the CDR3: TGTGCCAGCAGTTACCAGGGCGGGACGGTCTACAATGAGCAGTTCTTC.

V gene TRBV6-4 combines with J gene TRBJ2-7, with 7 bases lining up with TRBD2. The length of the CDR3 is 17 residues. Trimming took 0 bases from V and 1 from J; bases not matched to a gene: 9. Germline V CDR1 and CDR2: MRHNA, SNTAGT. The CDR3 spells CASSDSSARERSYEQYF. In DNA, the CDR3 is TGTGCCAGCAGTGACTCAAGTGCGCGGGAGAGATCCTACGAGCAGTACTTC.

This clone appeared a few times. The chain is built from TRBV7-2 and TRBJ1-6; TRBD1 might be the D (5 bases). V was clipped by 3 bases and J by 11 bases, with 8 bases between them. Germline V CDR1 and CDR2: SGHTA, FQGNSA. This CDR3 comprises 12 residues. CDR3 sequence: CASSLRGAPLHF. CDR3 bases: TGTGCCAGCAGCTTGCGGGGGGCACCCCTCCACTTT.

The chain uses TRBV13 and TRBJ1-3; D may be TRBD1 (6 bases). CDR1 and CDR2 from the germline V gene are PRHDT and FYEKMQ (reference sequence). The CDR3 is made up of 13 amino acids. Deletions cut 5 bases from V and 4 bases from J, with 9 bases between. CDR3 DNA: TGTGCCAGCAGCAGGGGGTACGGAAACACCATATATTTT. Its translation: CASSRGYGNTIYF.

V usage is TRBV11-2 and J usage is TRBJ1-6, with D uncertain. CDR1 is SGHAT and CDR2 is FQNNGV in the germline V gene. The V and J ends lost 1 base and 6 bases respectively, with 7 bases between them. The CDR3 has 14 residues. For the CDR3, the DNA is TGTGCCAGCAGCTTAGTAAGGGTTAATTCACCCCTCCACTTT. Amino acids: CASSLVRVNSPLHF.

The rearrangement joins TRBV28 to TRBJ2-7; D is unclear. This CDR3 spans 19 amino acids. The germline V and J ends were trimmed by 3 bases and 0 bases, with 24 bases remaining between them. Per the germline V gene, CDR1 is MDHEN and CDR2 is SYDVKM. CDR3 DNA: TGTGCCAGCAGTTTCTCGCTGAGCCGCGTGGAACTAAGCTCCTACGAGCAGTACTTC. It specifies CASSFSLSRVELSSYEQYF.

The chain combines TRBV5-4 with TRBJ2-5, with 13 bases lining up with TRBD2. The CDR3 is 15 residues long. Trimming cost V 2 bases and J 4 bases; bases outside gene matches: 2. From germline, CDR1 is SGHNT and CDR2 YYREEE (reference sequence). CDR3 residues: CASSFRTSGGETQYF. The DNA for the CDR3 is TGTGCCAGCAGCTTTAGGACTAGCGGGGGAGAGACCCAGTACTTC.

V is TRBV7-6 and J is TRBJ1-2; tentative D call: TRBD1 (5 bases). Trimming removed 1 base from V and 2 bases from J, with 11 bases in between. The CDR3 consists of 15 residues. CDR1 and CDR2 (germline): SGHVS, FNYEAQ. CDR3 region: CASSLDGAGNYGYTF. In DNA, the CDR3 is TGTGCCAGCAGCTTAGACGGGGCTGGGAACTATGGCTACACCTTC.

The V gene is TRBV6-5, the J gene TRBJ1-2; a possible D gene is TRBD1 (5 bases). Germline V gene lookup returns CDR1 MNHEY and CDR2 SVGAGI. CDR3 size: 13 residues. V was cut by 6 bases and J by 2 bases, with 10 bases left in between. CDR3 in amino acids: CASSPGLNYGYTF. The CDR3 nucleotides read TGTGCCAGCAGCCCGGGACTGAACTATGGCTACACCTTC.

The rearrangement links TRBV7-8 to TRBJ2-1; the match to TRBD2 covers 12 bases. Trimming removed 5 bases from V and 5 bases from J; junction bases left unmatched: 4. This CDR3 has 15 amino acids. Germline V gene lookup returns CDR1 SGHVS and CDR2 FQNEAQ. CDR3 in DNA: TGTGCCAGCAGCCCGGGACTAGCGGGCCACAATGAGCAGTTCTTC. Its protein is CASSPGLAGHNEQFF.

The V call is TRBV10-3, the J call TRBJ1-2; unclear D gene. V lost 3 bases and J lost 0, with 14 bases in between. The germline CDR1 and CDR2 sequences are ENHRY and SYGVKD. The CDR3 has 16 residues. The CDR3 protein is CAISDPSDSPNYGYTF. CDR3 nucleotides: TGTGCCATCAGTGACCCGTCCGATTCTCCTAACTATGGCTACACCTTC.

The genes are TRBV27 and TRBJ2-1, with D possibly being TRBD1 or TRBD2 (5 bases each). Germline-derived CDR1 and CDR2 are MNHEY and SMNVEV (reference sequence). Trimming left V 0 bases short and J 2 bases short, with 14 bases between. The CDR3 is 17 residues long. Here the CDR3 DNA reads TGTGCCAGCAGTTTATCGTCGGGGACCGGCCCCTACAATGAGCAGTTCTTC. Encoded protein: CASSLSSGTGPYNEQFF.

The chain couples TRBV5-1 to TRBJ2-3, with D perhaps matching TRBD2 (6 bases). CDR3 size: 17 residues. Germline values: CDR1 SGHRS, CDR2 YFSETQ. V was shortened by 3 bases and J by 2 bases, with 19 bases between the two germline ends. The DNA for the CDR3 is TGCGCCAGCAGCTGGGACCCATCACGGGAGATCACAGATACGCAGTATTTT. Protein product: CASSWDPSREITDTQYF.

V is TRBV30 and J is TRBJ2-2; 7 positions agree with TRBD2. The CDR3 is 15 amino acids. The V gene's germline CDR1 is GTSNPN and CDR2 SVGIG (reference sequence). V was clipped by 0 bases and J by 6 bases; unmatched bases: 7. CDR3 in amino acids: CAWSVSLAGAGELFF. CDR3 DNA sequence: TGTGCCTGGAGTGTTTCGCTGGCGGGAGCCGGGGAGCTGTTTTTT.